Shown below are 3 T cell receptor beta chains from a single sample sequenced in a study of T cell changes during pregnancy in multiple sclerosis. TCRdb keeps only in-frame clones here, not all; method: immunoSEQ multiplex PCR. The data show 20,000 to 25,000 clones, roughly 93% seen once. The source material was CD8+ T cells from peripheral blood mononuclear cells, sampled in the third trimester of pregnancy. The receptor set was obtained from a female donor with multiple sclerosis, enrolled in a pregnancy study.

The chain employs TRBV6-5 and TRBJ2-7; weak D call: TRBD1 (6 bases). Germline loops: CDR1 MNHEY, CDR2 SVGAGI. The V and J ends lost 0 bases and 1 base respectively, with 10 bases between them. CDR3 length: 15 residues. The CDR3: CASSYSPDRSYEQYF. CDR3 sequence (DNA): TGTGCCAGCAGTTACTCCCCGGACAGATCCTACGAGCAGTACTTC.

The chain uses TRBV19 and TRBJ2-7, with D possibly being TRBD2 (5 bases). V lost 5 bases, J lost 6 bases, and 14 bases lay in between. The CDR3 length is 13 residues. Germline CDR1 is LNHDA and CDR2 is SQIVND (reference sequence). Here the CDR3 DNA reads TGTGCCAGTAGTTTCGAACGGGGTGGCGAGCAGTACTTC. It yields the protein CASSFERGGEQYF. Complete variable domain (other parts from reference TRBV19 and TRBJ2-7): DGGITQSPKYLFRKEGQNVTLSCEQNLNHDAMYWYRQDPGQGLRLIYYSQIVNDFQKGDIAEGYSVSREKKESFPLTVTSAQKNPTAFYLCASSFERGGEQYFGPGTRLTVT.

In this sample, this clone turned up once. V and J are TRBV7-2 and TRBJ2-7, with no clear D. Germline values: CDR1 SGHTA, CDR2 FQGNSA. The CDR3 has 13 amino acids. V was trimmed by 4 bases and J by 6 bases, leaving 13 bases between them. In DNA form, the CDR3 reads TGTGCCAGCAGCTCTTACCTTGCGAGCGAGCAGTACTTC. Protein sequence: CASSSYLASEQYF.